This passage covers 17 T cell receptor beta chains from one sample sequenced in a study of chemoradiotherapy in HPV16-positive cancers (dated by TCRdb to 2022 to 2024). The method behind the library was the immunoSEQ multiplex PCR assay. The source is immuneACCESS, and TCRdb retained only in-frame sequences with V and J called. Part of the clones is not carried over; for the studies checked, unresolved V genes explain less than half of this, and the remainder is unexplained. A total of about 1,000 clones appear in this sample, about 70% of them only once. The ten largest clones capture 14% of the sample. The sample consisted of tumor tissue, taken from a patient who underwent chemoradiotherapy. Source of these receptors: a human donor with HPV-associated anogenital cancer.

The genes are TRBV5-1 and TRBJ2-7; D possibly corresponds to TRBD1 (6 bases). The CDR3 runs to 15 residues. Germline CDR1 SGHRS, CDR2 YFSETQ. V shed 3 bases and J shed 0 bases, with 13 bases lying between them. The CDR3 DNA follows: TGCGCCAGCAGCTCACAGGGATGGAGCTCCTACGAGCAGTACTTC. As protein: CASSSQGWSSYEQYF.

The chain employs TRBV2 and TRBJ1-2, with 8 bases matching TRBD1. V lost 4 bases and J lost 3; bases outside the gene matches: 10. The germline gives CDR1 SNHLY, CDR2 FYNNEI. This CDR3 region has 16 residues. DNA of the CDR3: TGTGCCAGCAGTGGGGGCGCAGACAGGGGTGACTATGGCTACACCTTC. Protein: CASSGGADRGDYGYTF.

CDR3 region: CASQGRTGRTEQFF. The CDR3 region has the DNA TGTGCCAGTCAGGGGAGGACAGGGCGGACTGAGCAGTTCTTC. This chain links TRBV19 with TRBJ2-1; TRBD1 matches at 8 bases. CDR1 is LNHDA, CDR2 SQIVND, per germline (reference sequence). CDR3 length equals 14 residues. Losses at the gene ends were 8 bases for V and 9 bases for J; bases not matched to a gene: 12.

The CDR3 region is CASSINHGNIQYF. In nucleotides, the CDR3 is TGTGCCAGCAGTATCAACCACGGAAACATTCAGTACTTC. This chain links TRBV6-5 with TRBJ2-4; D remains ambiguous. V lost 5 bases and J 6 bases, leaving 11 bases between the germline ends. CDR3 length equals 13 residues. Germline assignment: CDR1 MNHEY and CDR2 SVGAGI.

V gene TRBV19 combines with J gene TRBJ2-2; 8 bases line up with TRBD1. CDR3 length equals 13 residues. Per germline, CDR1 LNHDA and CDR2 SQIVND (reference sequence). After removal of 8 bases from V and 4 bases from J, the junction contained 3 bases not matched to a gene. DNA of the CDR3: TGTGCCAGTCGCGACAGGGGCACCGGGGAGCTGTTTTTT. Translated: CASRDRGTGELFF.

This chain joins TRBV5-1 and TRBJ1-1; D is undetermined. The CDR3 totals 13 residues. The germline V gene has CDR1 SGHRS and CDR2 YFSETQ. Trimming stripped 0 bases from V and 11 bases from J, with 14 bases between. DNA for the CDR3: TGCGCCAGCAGCTTGGAGGGCAGTTCAATGGCTTTCTTT. Translation: CASSLEGSSMAFF. The full variable domain, rest sourced from reference TRBV5-1 and TRBJ1-1, is KAGVTQTPRYLIKTRGQQVTLSCSPISGHRSVSWYQQTPGQGLQFLFEYFSETQRNKGNFPGRFSGRQFSNSRSEMNVSTLELGDSALYLCASSLEGSSMAFFGQGTRLTVV.

V and J are TRBV6-6 and TRBJ2-7; 9 bases map to TRBD2. Unmatched junction bases numbered 10, after V lost 6 bases and J lost 1 base. Germline V CDR1 and CDR2: MNHNY, SVGAGI (reference sequence). This CDR3 is built from 16 residues. Here the CDR3 DNA reads TGTGCCAGCAGCCATCCGGGACTAGCCCTGTCCTACGAGCAGTACTTC. Protein: CASSHPGLALSYEQYF.

The chain couples TRBV12-1 to TRBJ2-5; the table's TRBD2 call for D was not verified on the DNA. TRBV12-1 has pseudogene status. This CDR3 is built from 16 residues. The CDR3, as DNA: TGTGCCAGCAGGCATGATAGACTAGCGGTACAAGAGACCCAGTACTTC. This codes for CASRHDRLAVQETQYF.

This clone was observed a single time. The V call is TRBV19, the J call TRBJ2-7; D may be TRBD1 or TRBD2 (5 bases each). Germline values: CDR1 LNHDA, CDR2 SQIVND (reference sequence). Trimming took 5 bases from V and 1 from J, leaving 24 bases between them. The CDR3 runs to 18 residues. The CDR3 loop reads CASSPRSSQRGGSYEQYF. The DNA for the CDR3 is TGTGCCAGTAGTCCAAGGTCCTCACAGAGGGGTGGGTCCTACGAGCAGTACTTC.

The genes are TRBV6-1 and TRBJ1-2; 7 bases fit TRBD1. The germline gives CDR1 MNHNS, CDR2 SASEGT. V dropped 7 bases and J dropped 3; count of bases not matched to a gene: 8. CDR3 length: 14 residues. The CDR3 coding sequence is TGTGCCAGCACCGAACGACAGGGTCACTATGGCTACACCTTC. This gives the protein CASTERQGHYGYTF.

The chain combines TRBV18 with TRBJ1-1; the D is unclear. Looked up from germline, CDR1 is KGHSH and CDR2 is LQKENI. Trimming removed 5 bases from V and 1 base from J, with 5 bases in between. This CDR3 contains 12 residues. The CDR3 region is CASSFWNTEAFF. The CDR3 coding sequence is TGTGCCAGCTCATTTTGGAACACTGAAGCTTTCTTT.

The chain employs TRBV6-1 and TRBJ1-2, with unresolved D. There are 13 residues in the CDR3. V was pared by 6 bases and J by 4 bases, with 12 bases between. CDR1 and CDR2 (germline): MNHNS, SASEGT. The CDR3 sequence is CASSLVDLYGYTF. The CDR3 DNA reads TGTGCCAGCAGCCTAGTGGACCTCTATGGCTACACCTTC.

The chain uses TRBV28 and TRBJ2-3, with 7 bases identical to TRBD2. Germline CDR1 reads MDHEN; CDR2 reads SYDVKM. V shed 1 base and J 2 bases; nucleotides not matched to a gene: 6. CDR3 length equals 16 residues. CDR3: CASSLSAGQYTDTQYF. The CDR3 DNA reads as TGTGCCAGCAGTTTATCAGCGGGGCAATACACAGATACGCAGTATTTT.

Judged by abundance, this clone is large. The chain employs TRBV6-5 and TRBJ2-7; 11 nucleotides agree with TRBD1. With V trimmed by 7 bases and J by 5 bases, 4 bases remained unmatched. This CDR3 region has 13 residues. Germline values: CDR1 MNHEY, CDR2 SVGAGI. The CDR3 nucleotides are TGTGCCAGCATGGACAGGGGGCCCGACGAGCAGTACTTC. This encodes CASMDRGPDEQYF.

The V and J genes are TRBV30 and TRBJ2-1; 8 bases match TRBD1. The J segment lost 5 bases and the V segment lost 5 bases, leaving 8 bases of the junction unmatched. The germline V gene has CDR1 GTSNPN and CDR2 SVGIG (reference sequence). This CDR3 is 14 amino acids long. CDR3 nucleotide sequence: TGTGCCTGGTCCGGACAGGGAGGACACAATGAGCAGTTCTTC. It is translated as CAWSGQGGHNEQFF.

In its sample, this clone was seen once. V is TRBV6-1 and J is TRBJ1-3; no reliable D call. The CDR3 contains 17 residues. The germline gives CDR1 MNHNS, CDR2 SASEGT. The V gene lost 0 bases and the J gene lost 0 bases, with 12 bases spanning the gap. CDR3: CASSEAHGGSSGNTIYF. The CDR3 DNA sequence: TGTGCCAGCAGTGAAGCCCACGGCGGCTCCTCTGGAAACACCATATATTTT.

The chain combines TRBV5-6 with TRBJ2-5; 12 bases align to TRBD2. The CDR3 is made up of 16 amino acids. Germline CDR1 is SGHDT and CDR2 is YYEEEE. J lost 7 bases, V lost 4 bases, and 11 bases had no gene match. CDR3: CASSGRSSGRDRTQYF. The CDR3 nucleotides are TGTGCCAGCAGCGGGAGGTCTAGCGGGAGGGATAGGACCCAGTACTTC.